This entry describes one T cell receptor (beta chain). The antigen is undetermined. The sample is drawn from a study of post-analysis software for immune sequencing data. Study information: Patients had relapsing-remitting, secondary progressive or progressive-relapsing multiple sclerosis; some lacked subtype. General study points: Versus controls, multiple sclerosis patients showed significantly lower diversity (normalized Chao1). About five TRBV segments, including TRBV5-6, TRBV5-1 and TRBV20-1, were more frequent in patients than controls.

This CDR3 comprises 14 residues. CDR1 is SGHVS, CDR2 FQNEAQ, per germline. Trimming removed 1 base at V and 4 bases at J, with 10 bases between. Built from TCR beta cDNA, the libraries had unique molecular identifiers in them. Hundreds of thousands of cDNA molecules were obtained from roughly 1 to 10 million T cells. TCRdb ran MiXCR on the PCR reads and lists one entry per CDR3 protein. The table has about 540,000 distinct CDR3 sequences, roughly 34% seen once. V usage is TRBV7-8 and J usage is TRBJ1-1, with unresolved D. Material: blood. This sequence was found in a girl between 2 and 17 years old with multiple sclerosis. CDR3 coding DNA: TGTGCCAGCAGCTTAGGGCCCACGTCCACTGAAGCTTTCTTT. This encodes CASSLGPTSTEAFF.